Included here is one T cell receptor beta chain sequence, with context. Its antigen is still unknown. This sample is drawn from a study of T-cell reconstitution after alpha-beta-depleted transplantation in children. This CDR3 is 13 amino acids long. V was trimmed by 3 bases and J by 4 bases, leaving 6 bases between them. Looked up from germline, CDR1 is SNHLY and CDR2 is FYNNEI. The TCRbeta library incorporated unique molecular identifiers. One entry per CDR3 protein results from TCRdb running MiXCR on the PCR reads. Found here are 85,000 to 120,000 distinct CDR3 sequences, 7.5% to 9.5% of them singletons; the top ten hold roughly 15%. Study-wide results and caveats: From newly produced T cells came most of the T-cell counts and diversity one year after transplant.

V and J are TRBV2 and TRBJ2-2; D gene ambiguous. Material: PBMCs, obtained before TCRalphabeta/CD19-depleted stem cell transplant. The clonotype originates from a boy between 2 and 10 years old with acute lymphoblastic leukemia, due to receive a stem cell transplant. CDR3 sequence: CASSDRLTGELFF. The CDR3 nucleotides read TGTGCCAGCAGTGATCGCCTCACCGGGGAGCTGTTTTTT.